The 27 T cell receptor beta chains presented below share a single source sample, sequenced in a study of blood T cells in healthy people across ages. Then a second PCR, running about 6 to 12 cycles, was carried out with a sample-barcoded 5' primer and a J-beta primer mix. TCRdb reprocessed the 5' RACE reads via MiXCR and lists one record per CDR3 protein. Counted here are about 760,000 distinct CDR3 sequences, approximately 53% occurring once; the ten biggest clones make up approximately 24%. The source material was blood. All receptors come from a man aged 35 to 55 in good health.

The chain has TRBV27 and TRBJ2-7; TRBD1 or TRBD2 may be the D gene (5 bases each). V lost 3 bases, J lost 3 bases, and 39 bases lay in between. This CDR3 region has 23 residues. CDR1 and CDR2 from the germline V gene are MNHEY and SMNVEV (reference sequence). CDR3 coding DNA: TGTGCCAGCAGTTTGCCCGAGACGGGGCCCAGCGATCGGGGCCCTAACCCGTTCTACGAGCAGTACTTC. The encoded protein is CASSLPETGPSDRGPNPFYEQYF.

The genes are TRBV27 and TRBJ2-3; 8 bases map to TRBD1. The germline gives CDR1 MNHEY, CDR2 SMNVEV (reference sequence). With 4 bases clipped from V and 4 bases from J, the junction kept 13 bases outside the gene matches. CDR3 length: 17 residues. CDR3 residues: CASSSQDRERGPDTQYF. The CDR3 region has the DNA TGTGCCAGCAGTTCCCAGGACAGGGAACGTGGGCCAGATACGCAGTATTTT.

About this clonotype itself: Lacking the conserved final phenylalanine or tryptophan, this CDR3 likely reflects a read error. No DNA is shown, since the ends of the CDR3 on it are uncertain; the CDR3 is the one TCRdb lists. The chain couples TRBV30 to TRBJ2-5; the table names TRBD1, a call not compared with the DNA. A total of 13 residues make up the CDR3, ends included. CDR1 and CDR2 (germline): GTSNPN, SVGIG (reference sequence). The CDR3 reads CAWRDFGGYTFGS.

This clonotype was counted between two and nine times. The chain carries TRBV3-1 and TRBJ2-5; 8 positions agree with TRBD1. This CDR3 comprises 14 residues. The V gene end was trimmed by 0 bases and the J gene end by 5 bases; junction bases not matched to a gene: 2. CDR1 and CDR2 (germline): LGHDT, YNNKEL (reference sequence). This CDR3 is CASSQEWTGETQYF. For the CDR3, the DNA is TGTGCCAGCAGCCAAGAGTGGACAGGGGAGACCCAGTACTTC.

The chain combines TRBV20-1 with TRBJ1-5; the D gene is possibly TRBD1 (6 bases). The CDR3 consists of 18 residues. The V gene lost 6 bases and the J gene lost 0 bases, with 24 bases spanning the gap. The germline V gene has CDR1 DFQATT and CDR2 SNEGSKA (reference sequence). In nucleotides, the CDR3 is TGCAGTGCCTCGGACAGTAAAACCCCTATATATAGCAATCAGCCCCAGCATTTT. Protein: CSASDSKTPIYSNQPQHF.

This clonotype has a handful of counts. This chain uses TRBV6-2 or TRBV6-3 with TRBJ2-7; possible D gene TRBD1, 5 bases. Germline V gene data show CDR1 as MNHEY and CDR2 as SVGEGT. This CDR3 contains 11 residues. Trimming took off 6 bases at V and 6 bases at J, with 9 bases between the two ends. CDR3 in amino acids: CASRRGIEQYF. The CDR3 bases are TGTGCCAGCAGAAGGGGCATCGAGCAGTACTTC.

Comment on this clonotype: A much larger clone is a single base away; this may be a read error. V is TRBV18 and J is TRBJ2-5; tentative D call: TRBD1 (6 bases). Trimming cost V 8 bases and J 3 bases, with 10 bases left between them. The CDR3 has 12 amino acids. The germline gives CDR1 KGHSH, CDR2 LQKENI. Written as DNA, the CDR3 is TGTGCCAGCGCACGGACAGAAGAGACCCAGTACTTC. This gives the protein CASARTEETQYF.

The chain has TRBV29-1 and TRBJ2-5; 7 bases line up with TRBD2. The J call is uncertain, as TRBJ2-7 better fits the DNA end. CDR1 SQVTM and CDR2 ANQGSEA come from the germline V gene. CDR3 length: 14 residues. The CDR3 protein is CSVLSDSGFHEQYF. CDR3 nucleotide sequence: TGCAGCGTCCTGTCAGATAGCGGGTTCCACGAGCAGTACTTC.

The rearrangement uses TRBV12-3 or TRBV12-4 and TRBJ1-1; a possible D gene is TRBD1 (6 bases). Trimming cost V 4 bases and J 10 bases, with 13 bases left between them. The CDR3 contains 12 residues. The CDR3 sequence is CASSWDSGAAFF. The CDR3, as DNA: TGTGCCAGCAGTTGGGATTCAGGGGCAGCTTTCTTT.

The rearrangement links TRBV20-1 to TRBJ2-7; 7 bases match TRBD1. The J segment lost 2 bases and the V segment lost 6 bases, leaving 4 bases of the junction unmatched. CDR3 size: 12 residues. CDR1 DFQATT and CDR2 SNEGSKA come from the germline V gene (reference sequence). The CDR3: CSAGRGTYEQYF. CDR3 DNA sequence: TGCAGTGCGGGCAGGGGGACCTACGAGCAGTACTTC.

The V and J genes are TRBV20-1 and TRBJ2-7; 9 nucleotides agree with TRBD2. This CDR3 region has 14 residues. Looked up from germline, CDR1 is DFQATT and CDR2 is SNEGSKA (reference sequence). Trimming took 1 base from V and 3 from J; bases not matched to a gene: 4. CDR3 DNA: TGCAGTGCTAGAGGGACTAGCGATTTCTACGAGCAGTACTTC. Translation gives CSARGTSDFYEQYF.

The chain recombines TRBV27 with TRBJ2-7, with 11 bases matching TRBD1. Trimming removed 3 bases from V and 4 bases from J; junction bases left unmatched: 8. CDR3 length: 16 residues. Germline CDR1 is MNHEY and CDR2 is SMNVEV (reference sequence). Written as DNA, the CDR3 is TGTGCCAGCAGTTTCCAATGGACAGGGGGCATATACGAGCAGTACTTC. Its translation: CASSFQWTGGIYEQYF.

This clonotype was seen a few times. CDR3 residues: CASSAGLALNTQYF. The CDR3 nucleotides read TGCGCCAGCAGCGCGGGACTAGCATTAAATACGCAGTATTTT. J is TRBJ2-3 and V is TRBV5-1; TRBD2 matches at 9 bases. The CDR3 sequence is 14 residues long. The trim removed 4 bases at V and 7 bases at J, leaving 7 bases unmatched. The V gene's germline CDR1 is SGHRS and CDR2 YFSETQ. Based on the CDR3 plus reference TRBV5-1 and TRBJ2-3, the full variable domain is KAGVTQTPRYLIKTRGQQVTLSCSPISGHRSVSWYQQTPGQGLQFLFEYFSETQRNKGNFPGRFSGRQFSNSRSEMNVSTLELGDSALYLCASSAGLALNTQYFGPGTRLTVL.

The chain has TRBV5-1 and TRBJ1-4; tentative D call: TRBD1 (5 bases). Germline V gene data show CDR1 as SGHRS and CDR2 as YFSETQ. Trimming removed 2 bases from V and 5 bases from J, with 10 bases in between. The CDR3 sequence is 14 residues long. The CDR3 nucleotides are TGCGCCAGCAGCTTACGACAGCCCAATGAAAAACTGTTTTTT. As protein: CASSLRQPNEKLFF.

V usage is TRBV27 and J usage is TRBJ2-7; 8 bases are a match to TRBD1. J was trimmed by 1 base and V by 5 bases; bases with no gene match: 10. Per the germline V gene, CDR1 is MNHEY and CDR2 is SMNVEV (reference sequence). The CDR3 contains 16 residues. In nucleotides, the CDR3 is TGTGCCAGCAGTCCGTCATCGGGACAGGTGTCCTACGAGCAGTACTTC. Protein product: CASSPSSGQVSYEQYF.

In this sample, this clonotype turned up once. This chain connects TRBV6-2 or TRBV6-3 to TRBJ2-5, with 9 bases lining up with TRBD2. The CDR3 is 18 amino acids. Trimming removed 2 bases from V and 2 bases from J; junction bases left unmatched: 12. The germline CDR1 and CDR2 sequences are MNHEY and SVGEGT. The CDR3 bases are TGTGCCAGCAGTTACGCCATCAAGCGGGGGGCAGATCAAGAGACCCAGTACTTC. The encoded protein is CASSYAIKRGADQETQYF.

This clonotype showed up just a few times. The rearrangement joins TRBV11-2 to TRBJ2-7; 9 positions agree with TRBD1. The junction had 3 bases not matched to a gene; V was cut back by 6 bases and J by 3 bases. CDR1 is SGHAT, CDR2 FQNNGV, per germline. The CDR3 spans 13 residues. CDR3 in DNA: TGTGCCAGCAGATCGGACAGGGGCTACGAGCAGTACTTC. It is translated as CASRSDRGYEQYF.

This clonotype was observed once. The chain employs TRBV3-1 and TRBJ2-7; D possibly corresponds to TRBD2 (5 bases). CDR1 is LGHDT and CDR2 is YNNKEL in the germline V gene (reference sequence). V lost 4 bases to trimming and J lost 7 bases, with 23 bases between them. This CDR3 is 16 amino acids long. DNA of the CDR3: TGTGCCAGCAGCCCTTTGGAGCGGACCTCCTACAATGAGCAGTACTTC. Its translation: CASSPLERTSYNEQYF.

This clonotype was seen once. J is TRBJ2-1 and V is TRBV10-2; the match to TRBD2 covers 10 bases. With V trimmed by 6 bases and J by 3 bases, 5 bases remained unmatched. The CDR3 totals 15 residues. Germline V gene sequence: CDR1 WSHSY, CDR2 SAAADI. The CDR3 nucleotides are TGCGCCAGCAGGAAGCGGGGGGGTCTCTACAATGAGCAGTTCTTC. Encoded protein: CASRKRGGLYNEQFF.

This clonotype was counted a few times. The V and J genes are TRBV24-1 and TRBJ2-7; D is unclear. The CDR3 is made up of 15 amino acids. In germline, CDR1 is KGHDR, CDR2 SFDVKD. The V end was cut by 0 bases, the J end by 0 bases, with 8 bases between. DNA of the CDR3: TGTGCCACCAGTGATTTGGACCCCAGCTCCTACGAGCAGTACTTC. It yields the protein CATSDLDPSSYEQYF.

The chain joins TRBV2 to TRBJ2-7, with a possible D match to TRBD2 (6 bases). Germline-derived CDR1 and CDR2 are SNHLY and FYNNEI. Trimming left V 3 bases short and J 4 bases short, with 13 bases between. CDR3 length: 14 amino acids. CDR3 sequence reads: CASSERLAEYEQYF. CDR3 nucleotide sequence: TGTGCCAGCAGTGAGCGGTTAGCGGAGTACGAGCAGTACTTC.

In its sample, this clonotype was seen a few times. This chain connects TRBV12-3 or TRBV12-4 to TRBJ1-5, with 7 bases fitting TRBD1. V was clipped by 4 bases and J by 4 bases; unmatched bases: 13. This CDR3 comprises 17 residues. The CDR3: CASSSRTGGWVNQPQHF. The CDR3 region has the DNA TGTGCCAGCAGTTCCCGGACAGGTGGATGGGTTAATCAGCCCCAGCATTTT.

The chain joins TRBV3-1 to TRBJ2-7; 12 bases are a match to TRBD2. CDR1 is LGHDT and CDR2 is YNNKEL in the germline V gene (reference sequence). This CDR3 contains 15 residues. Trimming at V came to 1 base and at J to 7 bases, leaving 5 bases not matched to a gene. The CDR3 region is CASSQGTSGNNEQYF. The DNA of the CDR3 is TGTGCCAGCAGCCAAGGGACTAGCGGGAACAATGAGCAGTACTTC.

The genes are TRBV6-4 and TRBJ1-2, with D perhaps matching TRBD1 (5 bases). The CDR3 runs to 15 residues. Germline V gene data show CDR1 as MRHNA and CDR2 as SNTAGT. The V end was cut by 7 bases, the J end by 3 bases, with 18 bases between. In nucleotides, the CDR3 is TGTGCCAGCAATAACCCCCGGGGACGGGACTATGGCTACACCTTC. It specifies CASNNPRGRDYGYTF.

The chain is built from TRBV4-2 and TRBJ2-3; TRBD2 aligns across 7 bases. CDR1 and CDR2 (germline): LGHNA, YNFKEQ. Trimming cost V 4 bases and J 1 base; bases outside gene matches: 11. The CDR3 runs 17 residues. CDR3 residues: CASSPDGGTYRTDTQYF. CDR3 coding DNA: TGTGCCAGCAGCCCCGACGGGGGGACGTACCGCACAGATACGCAGTATTTT.

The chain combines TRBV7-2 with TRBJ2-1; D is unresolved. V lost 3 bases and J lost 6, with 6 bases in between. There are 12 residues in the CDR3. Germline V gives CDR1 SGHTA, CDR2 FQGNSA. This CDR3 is CASSLLRNEQFF. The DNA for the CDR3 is TGTGCCAGCAGCTTGTTGCGCAATGAGCAGTTCTTC.

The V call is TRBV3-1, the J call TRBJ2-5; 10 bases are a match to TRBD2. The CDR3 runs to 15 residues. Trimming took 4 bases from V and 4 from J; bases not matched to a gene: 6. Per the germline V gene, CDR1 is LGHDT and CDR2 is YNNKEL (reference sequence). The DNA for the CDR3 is TGTGCCAGCAGCCTAGAACGACTAGCGGGAGAGACCCAGTACTTC. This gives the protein CASSLERLAGETQYF.